Listed below are T cell receptor beta chains from one sample, sequenced in a study of blood T cell repertoires in COVID-19. TCRdb's copy holds only in-frame clones and misses some; the assay was immunoSEQ multiplex PCR. Of 70,000 to 90,000 clones in the sample, more than 65% were seen once. Sequencing was performed on peripheral blood. All receptors come from a man between 65 and 79 years old with acute or convalescent COVID-19. The CDR3 runs from the conserved cysteine through the conserved F or W. Each record gives: CDR3 length, D gene, J gene, V gene, clone size, CDR3 DNA, CDR3 protein. The D gene is left open where the match is weak. Expanded clones get a size class; other rows say once, few or many, or leave the size out.

>14|TRBD2|TRBJ2-2|TRBV28|NA
TGTGCCAGCGGACGGGACTACGGCACCGGGGAGCTGTTTTTT
CASGRDYGTGELFF
>13|NA|TRBJ2-5|TRBV28|NA
TGTGCCAGCAGTTTCCCAGGCCAAGAGACCCAGTACTTC
CASSFPGQETQYF
>13|TRBD1|TRBJ1-1|TRBV19|NA
TGTGCCAGTAGATCCGGGACAGGGGCTGAAGCTTTCTTT
CASRSGTGAEAFF
>15|TRBD1|TRBJ2-1|TRBV11-2|NA
TGTGCCAGCAAGAGGGGGACAGGGAGGAATGGTGAGCAGTTCTTC
CASKRGTGRNGEQFF
>13|NA|TRBJ2-5|TRBV5-1|NA
TGCGCCAGCTCGGAACAGGCCGAAGAGACCCAGTACTTC
CASSEQAEETQYF
>14|NA|TRBJ1-4|TRBV3-1/TRBV3-2|NA
TGTGCCAGCAGCCGGAACCAGGCTAATGAAAAACTGTTTTTT
CASSRNQANEKLFF
>16|TRBD1|TRBJ2-2|TRBV3-1/TRBV3-2|NA
TGTGCCAGCAGCCAAGAAACAGGGGGGAACACCGGGGAGCTGTTTTTT
CASSQETGGNTGELFF
>17|TRBD2|TRBJ2-3|TRBV5-1|NA
TGCGCCAGCAGCTCGGGACTAGCGGGGGGGCCGGGAGATACGCAGTATTTT
CASSSGLAGGPGDTQYF
>13|NA|TRBJ2-4|TRBV18|once
TGTGCCAGCTCACCAGAGCAGGGAAACATTCAGTACTTC
CASSPEQGNIQYF
>16|TRBD1|TRBJ1-3|TRBV28|NA
TGTGCCAGCAGTTTATGGGACAGGGTGACGGGAAACACCATATATTTT
CASSLWDRVTGNTIYF